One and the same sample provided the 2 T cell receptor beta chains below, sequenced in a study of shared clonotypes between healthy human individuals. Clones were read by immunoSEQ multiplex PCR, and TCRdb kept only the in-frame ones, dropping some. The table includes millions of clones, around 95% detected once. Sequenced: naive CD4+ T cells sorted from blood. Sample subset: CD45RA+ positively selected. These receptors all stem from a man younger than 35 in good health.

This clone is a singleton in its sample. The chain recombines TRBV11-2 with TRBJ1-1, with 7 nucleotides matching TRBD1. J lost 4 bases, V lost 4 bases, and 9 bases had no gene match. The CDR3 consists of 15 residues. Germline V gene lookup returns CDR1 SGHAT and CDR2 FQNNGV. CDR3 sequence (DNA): TGTGCCAGCAGCTCGCAGGGGGGGGCAGGCACTGAAGCTTTCTTT. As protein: CASSSQGGAGTEAFF.

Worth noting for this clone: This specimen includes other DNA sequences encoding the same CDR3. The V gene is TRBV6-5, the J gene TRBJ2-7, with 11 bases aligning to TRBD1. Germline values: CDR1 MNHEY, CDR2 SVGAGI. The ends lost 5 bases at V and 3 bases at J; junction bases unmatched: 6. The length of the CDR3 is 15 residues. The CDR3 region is CASSRTGTGGYEQYF. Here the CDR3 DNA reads TGTGCCAGCAGTAGGACCGGGACAGGGGGCTACGAGCAGTACTTC.